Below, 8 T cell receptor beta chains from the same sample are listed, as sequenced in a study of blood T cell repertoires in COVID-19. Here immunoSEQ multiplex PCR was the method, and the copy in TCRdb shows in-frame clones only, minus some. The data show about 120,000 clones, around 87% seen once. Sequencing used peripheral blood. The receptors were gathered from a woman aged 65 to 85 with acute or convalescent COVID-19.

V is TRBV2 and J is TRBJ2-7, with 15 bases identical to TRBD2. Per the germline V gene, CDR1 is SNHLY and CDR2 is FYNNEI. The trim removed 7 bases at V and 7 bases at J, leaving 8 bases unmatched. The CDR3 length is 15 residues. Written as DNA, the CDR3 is TGTGCCAGCACCCGAGGGACTAGCGGGGGGTCGGAGCAGTACTTC. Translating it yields CASTRGTSGGSEQYF. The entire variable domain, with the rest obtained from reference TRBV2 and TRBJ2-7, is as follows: EPEVTQTPSHQVTQMGQEVILRCVPISNHLYFYWYRQILGQKVEFLVSFYNNEISEKSEIFDDQFSVERPDGSNFTLKIRSTKLEDSAMYFCASTRGTSGGSEQYFGPGTRLTVT.

The CDR3 DNA sequence: TGTGCCAGCAGCCCACCCTATACAGGGGCGGCAGATACGCAGTATTTT. It specifies CASSPPYTGAADTQYF. The chain carries TRBV13 and TRBJ2-3; 7 nucleotides agree with TRBD1. This CDR3 spans 16 amino acids. The trim removed 5 bases at V and 4 bases at J, leaving 12 bases unmatched. Per germline, CDR1 PRHDT and CDR2 FYEKMQ (reference sequence). The variable domain in full, completed from reference TRBV13 and TRBJ2-3, reads AAGVIQSPRHLIKEKRETATLKCYPIPRHDTVYWYQQGPGQDPQFLISFYEKMQSDKGSIPDRFSAQQFSDYHSELNMSSLELGDSALYFCASSPPYTGAADTQYFGPGTRLTVL.

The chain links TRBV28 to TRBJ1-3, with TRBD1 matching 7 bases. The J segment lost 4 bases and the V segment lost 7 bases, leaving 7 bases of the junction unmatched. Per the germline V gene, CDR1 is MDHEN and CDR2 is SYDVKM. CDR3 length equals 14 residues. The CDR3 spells CASNPGGSGNTIYF. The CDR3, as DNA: TGTGCCAGCAACCCAGGGGGATCAGGAAACACCATATATTTT.

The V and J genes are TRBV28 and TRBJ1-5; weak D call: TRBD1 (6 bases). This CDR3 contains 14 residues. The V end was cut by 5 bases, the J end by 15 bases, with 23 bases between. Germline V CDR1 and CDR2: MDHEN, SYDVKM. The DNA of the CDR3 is TGTGCCAGCAGTCCCCCCGTCGTACAGGGTTGGGTGCATTTT. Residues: CASSPPVVQGWVHF. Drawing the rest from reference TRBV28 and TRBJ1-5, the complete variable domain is DVKVTQSSRYLVKRTGEKVFLECVQDMDHENMFWYRQDPGLGLRLIYFSYDVKMKEKGDIPEGYSVSREKKERFSLILESASTNQTSMYLCASSPPVVQGWVHFGDGTRLSIL.

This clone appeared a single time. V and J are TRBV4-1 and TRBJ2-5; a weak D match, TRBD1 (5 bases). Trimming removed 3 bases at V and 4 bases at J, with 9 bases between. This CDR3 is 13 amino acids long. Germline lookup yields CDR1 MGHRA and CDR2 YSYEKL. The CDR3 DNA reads TGCGCCAGCAGCCACCGACAGTTAGAGACCCAGTACTTC. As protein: CASSHRQLETQYF.

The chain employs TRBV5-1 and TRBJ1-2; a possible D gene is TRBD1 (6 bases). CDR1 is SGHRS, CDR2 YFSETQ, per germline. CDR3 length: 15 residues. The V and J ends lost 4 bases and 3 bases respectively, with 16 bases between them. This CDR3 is CASSDLTGNDYGYTF. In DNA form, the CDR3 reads TGCGCCAGCAGCGACCTAACAGGGAACGACTATGGCTACACCTTC.

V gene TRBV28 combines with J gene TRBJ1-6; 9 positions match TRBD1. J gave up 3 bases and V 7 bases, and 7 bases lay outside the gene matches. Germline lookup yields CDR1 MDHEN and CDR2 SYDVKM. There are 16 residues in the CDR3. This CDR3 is CASTSGTGRYNSPLHF. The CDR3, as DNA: TGTGCCAGCACCTCCGGGACAGGGCGCTATAATTCACCCCTCCACTTT.

The CDR3 spells CASSLPNQPQHF. For the CDR3, the DNA is TGTGCCAGCAGCCTACCTAATCAGCCCCAGCATTTT. This chain connects TRBV2 to TRBJ1-5; D not certain. The CDR3 spans 12 residues. V was trimmed by 6 bases and J by 4 bases, leaving 7 bases between them. CDR1 is SNHLY and CDR2 is FYNNEI in the germline V gene.